This TCR beta chain was sequenced during a study of OX40 agonist ivuxolimab in advanced cancers. Study details: Roughly two fifths of patients had received prior checkpoint inhibitor therapy.

V was pared by 4 bases and J by 10 bases, with 11 bases between. CDR1 MNHEY and CDR2 SMNVEV come from the germline V gene (reference sequence). There are 12 residues in the CDR3. As to this clone: Its target is not known.

Whole-study findings and limits: Mean expanded clone counts were higher in CD8+ than CD4+ T cells. Some of the lowest clonal expansion was seen in partial responders at 0.1-3.0 mg/kg. Circulating CD4+ and CD8+ T cells showed clonal expansion by week 6 at 0.1 to 3.0 mg/kg.

TCRdb's table, derived via immunoSEQ multiplex PCR, lists solely in-frame clones and lacks some. The sample has approximately 17,000 clones; over 70% are singletons. The clonotype was recovered from an adult with an advanced solid tumor such as melanoma, head and neck, liver or kidney cancer. This material consisted of CD4+ or CD8+ T cells sorted from blood, taken in a trial of the OX40 agonist ivuxolimab. The genes are TRBV27 and TRBJ2-1; the D gene could be TRBD1 or TRBD2 (6 bases each). CDR3 sequence (DNA): TGTGCCAGCAGTTGGAGGGGGATCGAGCAGTTCTTC. Translation gives CASSWRGIEQFF.